Listed below are T cell receptor beta chains from one sample, sequenced in a study of OX40 agonist ivuxolimab in advanced cancers. Method: immunoSEQ multiplex PCR; TCRdb's copy keeps in-frame clones and lacks some. The repertoire holds under 85,000 clones, with 87% as singletons. This specimen consisted of CD4+ or CD8+ T cells sorted from blood, obtained in a trial of the OX40 agonist ivuxolimab. The receptor source for this set is an adult with an advanced solid tumor such as melanoma, head and neck, liver or kidney cancer. Each CDR3 is given with its conserved first and last residue. The D gene is left open where the match is weak. Clone size, where shown, is once, few, many, or a class for clones that have expanded.

cdr3_aa cdr3_nt clone_size j_call v_call d_call
CASSVGWGGQSSTEAFF TGTGCCAGCAGCGTAGGTTGGGGGGGTCAGAGTTCCACTGAAGCTTTCTTT . TRBJ1-1 TRBV9 .
CASSQPDTDTQYF TGTGCCAGCAGCCAACCCGACACAGATACGCAGTATTTT . TRBJ2-3 TRBV2 .
CSVVLAGGIEQFF TGCAGCGTTGTCCTAGCGGGGGGCATTGAGCAGTTCTTC . TRBJ2-1 TRBV29-1 TRBD2
CASSQGTRTGSGGQYF TGTGCCAGCAGCCAAGGCACCAGGACAGGGTCTGGGGGGCAGTACTTC few TRBJ2-5 TRBV4-2 TRBD1
CASSPEGDYGYTF TGCGCCAGCAGCCCGGAAGGAGACTATGGCTACACCTTC few TRBJ1-2 TRBV5-1 .
CASSASALGYTF TGTGCCAGCAGCGCATCCGCTTTAGGCTACACCTTC . TRBJ1-2 TRBV9 .
CAWSGDRDQPQHF TGTGCCTGGAGCGGGGACAGAGACCAGCCCCAGCATTTT few TRBJ1-5 TRBV30 TRBD1
CASKKGTDYTF TGTGCCAGTAAAAAGGGGACGGACTACACCTTC . TRBJ1-2 TRBV19 .
CASSSTTGLQETQYF TGTGCCAGCAGCTCGACTACGGGACTTCAAGAGACCCAGTACTTC . TRBJ2-5 TRBV5-4 .
CASSHDSQPVGTQYF TGTGCCAGCAGCCACGACTCACAACCAGTGGGGACCCAGTACTTC once TRBJ2-5 TRBV6-6 .
CASQGGNNEQFF TGTGCCAGCCAAGGGGGAAACAATGAGCAGTTCTTC . TRBJ2-1 TRBV6-1 .
CASIRDGGAYGYTF TGTGCCAGCATTCGGGACGGAGGGGCCTATGGCTACACCTTC . TRBJ1-2 TRBV28 .
CASSFSGQINEKLFF TGCGCCAGCAGCTTCTCGGGACAGATAAATGAAAAACTGTTTTTT . TRBJ1-4 TRBV5-1 TRBD1
CASSQGVQGSTDTQYF TGTGCCAGCAGCCAGGGGGTGCAGGGAAGCACAGATACGCAGTATTTT . TRBJ2-3 TRBV5-6 TRBD1
CAVSTTSGAERGEQYF TGTGCCGTTTCGACGACTAGCGGGGCCGAGAGGGGGGAGCAGTACTTC once TRBJ2-7 TRBV27 TRBD2
CASSITGPQHF TGTGCCAGTAGTATAACCGGGCCCCAGCATTTT . TRBJ1-5 TRBV19 .
CAPRENTEAFF TGCGCCCCCCGGGAGAACACTGAAGCTTTCTTT . TRBJ1-1 TRBV10-1 .
CASTTATNEKLFF TGTGCCAGCACAACAGCAACTAATGAAAAACTGTTTTTT . TRBJ1-4 TRBV18 .
CASSRDRGSNEQFF TGCGCCAGCAGCAGGGACAGGGGGTCCAATGAGCAGTTCTTC . TRBJ2-1 TRBV5-1 TRBD1
CASTRGGVTGNTIYF TGTGCCAGCACCAGAGGGGGGGTAACTGGAAACACCATATATTTT once TRBJ1-3 TRBV28 .
CASSPDRVGGYTF TGTGCCAGCAGCCCGGACAGGGTAGGTGGCTACACCTTC . TRBJ1-2 TRBV7-2 TRBD1
CAWSVRRSGRAFF TGTGCCTGGAGTGTACGGAGATCGGGGCGAGCTTTCTTT . TRBJ1-1 TRBV30 .
CASRIQADQPQHF TGTGCCAGCAGAATACAGGCGGATCAGCCCCAGCATTTT . TRBJ1-5 TRBV28 .
CASSTETGGWANVLTF TGTGCCAGCAGCACGGAAACAGGGGGCTGGGCCAACGTCCTGACTTTC . TRBJ2-6 TRBV5-4 TRBD1
CASSYSVGNTGELFF TGTGCCAGCAGTTACTCGGTGGGGAACACCGGGGAGCTGTTTTTT . TRBJ2-2 TRBV6-5 .
CAISELVGAHQPQHF TGTGCCATCAGTGAGTTGGTGGGGGCGCATCAGCCCCAGCATTTT . TRBJ1-5 TRBV10-3 .
CASSRGDLGSETQYF TGCGCCAGCAGCAGAGGGGACTTAGGGAGCGAGACCCAGTACTTC . TRBJ2-5 TRBV5-1 .
CASSIGSGGIHEQFF TGTGCCAGTAGTATAGGTAGCGGGGGGATCCATGAGCAGTTCTTC . TRBJ2-1 TRBV19 TRBD2
CSVVKGLDYNEQFF TGCAGCGTTGTCAAGGGACTAGACTACAATGAGCAGTTCTTC . TRBJ2-1 TRBV29-1 TRBD2
CAWTQPNGGRNSGANVLTF TGTGCCTGGACTCAACCGAACGGGGGCAGAAACTCTGGGGCCAACGTCCTGACTTTC . TRBJ2-6 TRBV30 .
CASSLSRTGGTYYEQYF TGTGCCAGCAGTCTCTCTAGGACAGGGGGGACCTACTACGAGCAGTACTTC . TRBJ2-7 TRBV27 TRBD1
CANDTVPVGAAPNIQYF TGTGCCAATGATACTGTACCCGTTGGGGCGGCCCCAAACATTCAGTACTTC . TRBJ2-4 TRBV7-3 .
CASSYLRAGQTDTQYF TGTGCCAGCAGTTACCTAAGGGCGGGGCAGACAGATACGCAGTATTTT . TRBJ2-3 TRBV6-5 .
CASSPGGKDDTQYF TGTGCCAGTAGTCCGGGAGGCAAAGACGATACGCAGTATTTT . TRBJ2-3 TRBV19 TRBD2
CASSLTGQGADYGYTF TGTGCCAGCAGCCTTACGGGACAGGGGGCTGACTATGGCTACACCTTC . TRBJ1-2 TRBV7-2 TRBD1
CASSESRAIQETQYF TGTGCCAGCAGTGAAAGCAGGGCAATCCAAGAGACCCAGTACTTC . TRBJ2-5 TRBV2 .
CASRLDRFNEQFF TGTGCCAGCAGGCTCGACAGGTTCAATGAGCAGTTCTTC . TRBJ2-1 TRBV2 .